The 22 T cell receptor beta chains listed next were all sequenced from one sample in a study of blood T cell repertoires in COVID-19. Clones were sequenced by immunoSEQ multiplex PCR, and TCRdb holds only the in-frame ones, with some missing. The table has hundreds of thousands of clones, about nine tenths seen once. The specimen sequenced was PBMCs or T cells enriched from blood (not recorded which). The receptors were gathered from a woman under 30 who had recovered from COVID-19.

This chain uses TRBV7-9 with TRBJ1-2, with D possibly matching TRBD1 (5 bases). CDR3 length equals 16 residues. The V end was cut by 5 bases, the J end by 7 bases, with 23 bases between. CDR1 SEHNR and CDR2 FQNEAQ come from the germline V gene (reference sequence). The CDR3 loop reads CASSRLGGPDIGGYTF. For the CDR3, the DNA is TGTGCCAGCAGCCGACTGGGGGGTCCGGATATAGGTGGCTACACCTTC.

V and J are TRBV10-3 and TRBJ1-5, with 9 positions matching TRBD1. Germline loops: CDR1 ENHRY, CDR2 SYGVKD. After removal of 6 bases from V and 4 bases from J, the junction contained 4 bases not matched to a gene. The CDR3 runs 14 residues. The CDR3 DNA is TGTGCCATCAGGGGACAGGGTGGAAATCAGCCCCAGCATTTT. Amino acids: CAIRGQGGNQPQHF.

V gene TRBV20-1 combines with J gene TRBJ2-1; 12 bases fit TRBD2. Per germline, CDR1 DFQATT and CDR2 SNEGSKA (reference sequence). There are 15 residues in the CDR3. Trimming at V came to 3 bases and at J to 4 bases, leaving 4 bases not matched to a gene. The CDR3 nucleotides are TGCAGTGCTAGTCCCGGGACTAGCGGGTACAATGAGCAGTTCTTC. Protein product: CSASPGTSGYNEQFF.

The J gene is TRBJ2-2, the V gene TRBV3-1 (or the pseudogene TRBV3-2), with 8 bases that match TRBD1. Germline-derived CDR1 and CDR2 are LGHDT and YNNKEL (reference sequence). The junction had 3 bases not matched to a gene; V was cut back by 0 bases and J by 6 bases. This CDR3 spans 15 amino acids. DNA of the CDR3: TGTGCCAGCAGCCAAGAGTTGACAGGGGCCGGGGAGCTGTTTTTT. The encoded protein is CASSQELTGAGELFF.

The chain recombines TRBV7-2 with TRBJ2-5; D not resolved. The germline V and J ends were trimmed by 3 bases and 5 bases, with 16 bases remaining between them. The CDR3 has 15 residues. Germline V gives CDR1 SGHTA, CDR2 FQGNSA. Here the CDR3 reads CASSFDETPGETQYF. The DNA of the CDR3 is TGTGCCAGCAGCTTTGATGAGACCCCCGGGGAGACCCAGTACTTC.

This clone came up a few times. CDR3 sequence reads: CASRGAYHQPQHF. In DNA, the CDR3 is TGTGCCAGCAGGGGGGCATATCATCAGCCCCAGCATTTT. The chain employs TRBV27 and TRBJ1-5; D might be TRBD1 (6 bases). Germline V gives CDR1 MNHEY, CDR2 SMNVEV (reference sequence). CDR3 length equals 13 residues. V was clipped by 6 bases and J by 5 bases, with 11 bases between them.

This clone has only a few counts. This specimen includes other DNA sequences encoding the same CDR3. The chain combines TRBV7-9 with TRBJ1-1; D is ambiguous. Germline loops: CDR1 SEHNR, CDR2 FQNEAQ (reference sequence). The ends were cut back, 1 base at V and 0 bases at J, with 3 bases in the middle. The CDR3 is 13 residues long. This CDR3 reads CASSLDMNTEAFF. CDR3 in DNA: TGTGCCAGCAGCTTAGATATGAACACTGAAGCTTTCTTT.

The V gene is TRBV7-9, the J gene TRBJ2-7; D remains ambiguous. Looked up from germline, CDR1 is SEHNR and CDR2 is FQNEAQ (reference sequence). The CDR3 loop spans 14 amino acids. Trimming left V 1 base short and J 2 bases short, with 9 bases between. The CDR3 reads CASSLDEAAYEQYF. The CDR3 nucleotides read TGTGCCAGCAGCTTAGATGAGGCTGCCTACGAGCAGTACTTC.

Here the CDR3 reads CASSVTGTANTGELFF. CDR3 nucleotides: TGTGCCAGCAGTGTCACCGGGACTGCGAACACCGGGGAGCTGTTTTTT. V gene TRBV2 combines with J gene TRBJ2-2, with D perhaps TRBD2 (6 bases). There are 16 residues in the CDR3. The ends were cut back, 4 bases at V and 0 bases at J, with 12 bases in the middle. Germline loops: CDR1 SNHLY, CDR2 FYNNEI.

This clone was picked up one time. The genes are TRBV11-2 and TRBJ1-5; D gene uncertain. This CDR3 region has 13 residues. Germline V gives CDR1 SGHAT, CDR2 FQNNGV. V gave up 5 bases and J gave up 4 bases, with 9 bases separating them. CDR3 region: CASSEGFNQPQHF. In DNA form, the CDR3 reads TGTGCCAGCAGCGAGGGCTTTAATCAGCCCCAGCATTTT.

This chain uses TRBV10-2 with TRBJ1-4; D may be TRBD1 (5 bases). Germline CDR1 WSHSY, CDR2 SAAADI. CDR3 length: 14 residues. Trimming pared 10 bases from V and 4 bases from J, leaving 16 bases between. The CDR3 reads CATSEGRVNEKLFF. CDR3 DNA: TGCGCCACCAGCGAGGGGCGGGTTAATGAAAAACTGTTTTTT.

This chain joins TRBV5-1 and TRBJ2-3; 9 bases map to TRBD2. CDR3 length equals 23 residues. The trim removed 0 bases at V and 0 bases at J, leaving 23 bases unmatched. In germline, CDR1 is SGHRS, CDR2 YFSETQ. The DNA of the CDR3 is TGCGCCAGCAGCTTGGCCTTTCTTCCGTCCCGGGGGCTAGCGGGGAAAAGCACAGATACGCAGTATTTT. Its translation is CASSLAFLPSRGLAGKSTDTQYF.

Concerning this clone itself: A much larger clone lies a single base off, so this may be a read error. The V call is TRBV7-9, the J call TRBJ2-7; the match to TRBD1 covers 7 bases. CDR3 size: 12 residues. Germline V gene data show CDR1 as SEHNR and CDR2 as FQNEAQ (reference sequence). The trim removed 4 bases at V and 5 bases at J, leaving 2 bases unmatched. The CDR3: CASSSQGNEQYF. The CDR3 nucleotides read TGTGCCAGCAGCTCACAGGGGAACGAGCAGTACTTC.

The CDR3 is CATSAQREWSGELFF. CDR3 DNA: TGTGCCACCAGTGCCCAGCGGGAGTGGTCCGGGGAGCTGTTTTTT. The V call is TRBV24-1, the J call TRBJ2-2; TRBD2 matches 8 bases. The junction had 7 bases not matched to a gene; V was cut back by 5 bases and J by 6 bases. CDR1 KGHDR and CDR2 SFDVKD come from the germline V gene. The CDR3 is 15 residues long.

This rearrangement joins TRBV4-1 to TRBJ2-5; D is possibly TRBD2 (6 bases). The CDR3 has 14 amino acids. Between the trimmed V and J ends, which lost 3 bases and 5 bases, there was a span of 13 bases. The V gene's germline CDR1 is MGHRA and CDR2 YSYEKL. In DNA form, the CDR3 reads TGCGCCAGCAGCCACCCGCAACGGGGGGAGACCCAGTACTTC. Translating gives CASSHPQRGETQYF.

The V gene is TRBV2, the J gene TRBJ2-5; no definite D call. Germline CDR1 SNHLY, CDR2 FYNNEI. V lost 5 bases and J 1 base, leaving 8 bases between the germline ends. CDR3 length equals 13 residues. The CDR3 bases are TGTGCCAGCAGTCGACTTCCCCAAGAGACCCAGTACTTC. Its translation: CASSRLPQETQYF.

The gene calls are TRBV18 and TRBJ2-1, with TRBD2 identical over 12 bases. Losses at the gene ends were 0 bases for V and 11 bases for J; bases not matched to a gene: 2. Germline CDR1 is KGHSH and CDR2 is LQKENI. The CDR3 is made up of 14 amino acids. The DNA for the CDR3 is TGTGCCAGCTCACCACCGGGACTAGCGGGTCAGCAGTTCTTC. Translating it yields CASSPPGLAGQQFF.

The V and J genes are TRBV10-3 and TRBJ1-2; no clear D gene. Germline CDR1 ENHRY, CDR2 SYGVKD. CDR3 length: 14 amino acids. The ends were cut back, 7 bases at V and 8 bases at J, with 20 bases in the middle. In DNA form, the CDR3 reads TGTGCCATCACCGAACACCAAGTGGGAGTAGGCTACACCTTC. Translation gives CAITEHQVGVGYTF.

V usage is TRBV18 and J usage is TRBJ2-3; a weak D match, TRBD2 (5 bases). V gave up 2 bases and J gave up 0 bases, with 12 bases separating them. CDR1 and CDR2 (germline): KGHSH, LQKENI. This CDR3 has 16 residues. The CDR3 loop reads CASSPKRRTSTDTQYF. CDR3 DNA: TGTGCCAGCTCACCAAAGCGCAGGACTAGCACAGATACGCAGTATTTT.

DNA for the CDR3: TGTGCCACAACAGGGGGGAGCAACTATGGCTACACCTTC. This encodes CATTGGSNYGYTF. This chain connects TRBV10-3 to TRBJ1-2, with 8 bases aligning to TRBD1. CDR1 is ENHRY and CDR2 is SYGVKD in the germline V gene. After removal of 10 bases from V and 2 bases from J, the junction contained 6 bases not matched to a gene. The CDR3 is made up of 13 amino acids.

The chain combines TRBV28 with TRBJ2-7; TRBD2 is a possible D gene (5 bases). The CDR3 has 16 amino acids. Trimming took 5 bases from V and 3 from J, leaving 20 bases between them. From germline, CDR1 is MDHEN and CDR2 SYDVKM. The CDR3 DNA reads TGTGCCAGCAGTCCCACCCCCCCAGATCGGGGCTACGAGCAGTACTTC. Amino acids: CASSPTPPDRGYEQYF.

CDR3 amino acids: CASSISGGSGNNEQFF. The CDR3 coding sequence is TGTGCCAGCAGCATTAGCGGGGGATCGGGGAACAATGAGCAGTTCTTC. The chain carries TRBV9 and TRBJ2-1, with TRBD2 matching over 9 bases. The CDR3 totals 16 residues. The J segment lost 5 bases and the V segment lost 4 bases, leaving 10 bases of the junction unmatched. Germline V gene lookup returns CDR1 SGDLS and CDR2 YYNGEE.